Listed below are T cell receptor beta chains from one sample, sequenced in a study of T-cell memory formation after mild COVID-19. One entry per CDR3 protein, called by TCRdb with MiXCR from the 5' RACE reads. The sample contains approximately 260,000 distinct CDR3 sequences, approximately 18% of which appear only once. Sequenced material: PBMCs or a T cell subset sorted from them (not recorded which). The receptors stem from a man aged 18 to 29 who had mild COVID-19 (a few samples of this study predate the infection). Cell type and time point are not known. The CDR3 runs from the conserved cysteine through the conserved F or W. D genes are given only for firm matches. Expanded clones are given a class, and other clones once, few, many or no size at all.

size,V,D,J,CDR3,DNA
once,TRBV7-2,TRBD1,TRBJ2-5,CASSPARTGQETQYF,TGTGCCAGCAGCCCCGCCCGGACAGGGCAAGAGACCCAGTACTTC
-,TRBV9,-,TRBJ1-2,CARATAIYGYTF,TGTGCCAGGGCAACAGCGATCTATGGCTACACCTTC
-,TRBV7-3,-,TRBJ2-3,CASSLNGVLTDTQYF,TGTGCCAGCAGCTTAAACGGGGTGTTGACAGATACGCAGTATTTT
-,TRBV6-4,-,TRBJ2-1,CASSDSLRVSYNEQFF,TGTGCCAGCAGTGACTCCCTTCGGGTAAGCTACAATGAGCAGTTCTTC
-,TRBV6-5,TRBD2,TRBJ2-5,CASSYSSGGSQETQYF,TGTGCCAGCAGTTACTCTAGCGGGGGCTCCCAAGAGACCCAGTACTTC
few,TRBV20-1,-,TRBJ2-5,CSARDRRGKETQYF,TGCAGTGCTAGAGATAGGAGGGGGAAAGAGACCCAGTACTTC
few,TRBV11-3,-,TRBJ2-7,CASSHSGYEQYF,TGTGCCAGCAGCCACAGCGGCTACGAGCAGTACTTC
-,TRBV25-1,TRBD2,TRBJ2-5,CASSESGGGKTQYF,TGTGCCAGCAGTGAATCCGGCGGGGGGAAGACCCAGTACTTC
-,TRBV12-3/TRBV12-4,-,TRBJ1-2,CASGLVAGSYGYTF,TGTGCCAGCGGTTTAGTCGCCGGCAGCTATGGCTACACCTTC
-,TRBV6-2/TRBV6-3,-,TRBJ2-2,CASKDWVGYPPTGELFF,TGTGCCAGCAAAGACTGGGTGGGCTACCCCCCCACCGGGGAGCTGTTTTTT